This TCR beta chain was captured in a study of blood T cell repertoires in COVID-19. This clone was recorded a few times. Clones were read by immunoSEQ multiplex PCR, and TCRdb kept only the in-frame ones, dropping some. The sample shows some 150,000 clones, about 86% of them seen only once. The CDR3 has 14 residues. The V and J ends lost 6 bases and 3 bases, in that order; junction bases with no gene match: 4. Germline V gene data show CDR1 as SGHAT and CDR2 as FQDESV (reference sequence). This sequence joins TRBV11-1 and TRBJ2-1; 8 positions match TRBD2. The receptor's source is a man between 65 and 80 years old with acute or convalescent COVID-19. The sequencing sample was made of peripheral blood. CDR3 coding DNA: TGTGCCAGCAGTACTAGCGGAGGCTACAATGAGCAGTTCTTC. Protein: CASSTSGGYNEQFF.